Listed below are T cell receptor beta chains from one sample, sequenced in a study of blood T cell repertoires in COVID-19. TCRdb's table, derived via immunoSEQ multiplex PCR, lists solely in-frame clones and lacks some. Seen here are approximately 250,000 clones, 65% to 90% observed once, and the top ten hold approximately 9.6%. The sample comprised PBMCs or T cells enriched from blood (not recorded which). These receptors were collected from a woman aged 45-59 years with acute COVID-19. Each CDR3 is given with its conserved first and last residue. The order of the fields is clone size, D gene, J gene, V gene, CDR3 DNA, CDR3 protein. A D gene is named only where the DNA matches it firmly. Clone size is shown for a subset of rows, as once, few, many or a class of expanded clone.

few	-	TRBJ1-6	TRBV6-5	TGTGCCCGCGGCCAGGGGAAAGGTTCACCCCTCCACTTT	CARGQGKGSPLHF
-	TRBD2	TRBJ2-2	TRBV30	TGTGCCTGGAGTGTACTAGCGGGGGACACCGGGGAGCTGTTTTTT	CAWSVLAGDTGELFF
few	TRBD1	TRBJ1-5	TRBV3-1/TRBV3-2	TGTGCCAGCAGCCAGGGACAGCATAGCAATCAGCCCCAGCATTTT	CASSQGQHSNQPQHF
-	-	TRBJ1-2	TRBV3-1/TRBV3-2	TGTGCCAGCAGCCAAGAGGGGCTTGGCTACACCTTC	CASSQEGLGYTF
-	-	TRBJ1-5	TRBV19	TGTGCCACCCGCGAGGGGGACCAGCCCCAGCATTTT	CATREGDQPQHF
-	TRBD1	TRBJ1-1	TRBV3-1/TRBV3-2	TGTGCCAGCAGCCAAGACGTGGGACAGGAGCTTGAAGCTTTCTTT	CASSQDVGQELEAFF
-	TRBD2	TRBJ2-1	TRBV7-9	TGTGCCAGCAGCCCTTATGCGGACCGACTAGCGGGGTACCATGAGCAGTTCTTC	CASSPYADRLAGYHEQFF
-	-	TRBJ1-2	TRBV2	TGTGCCAGCAGTGAGCAGGGAGGATTCGATGGCTACACCTTC	CASSEQGGFDGYTF
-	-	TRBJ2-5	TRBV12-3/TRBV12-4	TGTGCCAGCAGTTTAACCGAGAAAGAGACCCAGTACTTC	CASSLTEKETQYF
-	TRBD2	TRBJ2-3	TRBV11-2	TGTGCCAGCAGCTCCTCCTTGGGGGCACGGGGGGGCGGAACAGATACGCAGTATTTT	CASSSSLGARGGGTDTQYF
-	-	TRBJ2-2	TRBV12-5	TGTGCTAGTGGTGGGGACTGGAGGAACACCGGGGAGCTGTTTTTT	CASGGDWRNTGELFF
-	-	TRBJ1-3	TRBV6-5	TGTGCCAGCAGCCAAGGGGTCTCAGGAAACACCATATATTTT	CASSQGVSGNTIYF
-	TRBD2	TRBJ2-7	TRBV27	TGTGCCAGCAGACCCTTAAACCCAGCGGGGGCCCGCTGGGAGCAGTACTTC	CASRPLNPAGARWEQYF
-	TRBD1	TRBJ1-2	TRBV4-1	TGCGCCAGCAGCCACGCGGGACAGGGGAGCTATGGCTACACCTTC	CASSHAGQGSYGYTF
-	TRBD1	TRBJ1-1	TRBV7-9	TGTGCCAGCAGCTTAGGACAGGGGGAGGGCACTGAAGCTTTCTTT	CASSLGQGEGTEAFF
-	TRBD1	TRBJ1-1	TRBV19	TGTGCCAGTAGTTTCGGGACAGGGCGGACTGAAGCTTTCTTT	CASSFGTGRTEAFF
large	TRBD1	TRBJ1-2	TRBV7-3	TGTGCCAGCAGCCCCTATCCGGGACAGGGAACTGGCTACACCTTC	CASSPYPGQGTGYTF
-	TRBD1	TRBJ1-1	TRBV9	TGTGCCAGCAGCGTACGGGACAGCAATCAAGCTTTCTTT	CASSVRDSNQAFF
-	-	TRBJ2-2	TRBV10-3	TGTGCCATCAGGGGTGCAGGGGGACTGTCCGGGGAGCTGTTTTTT	CAIRGAGGLSGELFF
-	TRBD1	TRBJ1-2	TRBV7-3	TGTGCCAGCAGCCCCGGGACAGGGGACTATGGCTACACCTTC	CASSPGTGDYGYTF
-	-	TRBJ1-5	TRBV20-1	TGCAGTGCTAGTAGGGGGGGAAATATCAATCAGCCCCAGCATTTT	CSASRGGNINQPQHF
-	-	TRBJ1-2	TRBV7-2	TGTGCCAGCAGCTTACTCGCCCCCAGACAGGCCATCTATGGCTACACCTTC	CASSLLAPRQAIYGYTF
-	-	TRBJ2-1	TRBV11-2	TGTGCCAGCAGCTTGATTAGCAATGAGCAGTTCTTC	CASSLISNEQFF
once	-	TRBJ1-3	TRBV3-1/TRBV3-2	TGTGCCAGCAGCCAGGCCGACAGAAGCGGAAACACCATATATTTT	CASSQADRSGNTIYF
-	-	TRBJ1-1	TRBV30	TGTGCCTGGAGTGCGGGGGGGACTGAAGCTTTCTTT	CAWSAGGTEAFF
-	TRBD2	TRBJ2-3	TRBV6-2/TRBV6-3	TGTGCCAGCAGTTCCCCAGCGGGGGGGCGGGATACGCAGTATTTT	CASSSPAGGRDTQYF
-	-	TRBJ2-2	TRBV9	TGTGCCAGCAGCGTAGAGAGTGGCGGGGAGCTGTTTTTT	CASSVESGGELFF
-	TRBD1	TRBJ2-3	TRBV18	TGTGCCAGCTCACCACCGGTTATTAGGACAGGGGGCGCAGATACGCAGTATTTT	CASSPPVIRTGGADTQYF
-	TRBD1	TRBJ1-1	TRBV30	TGTGCCTGGAGTACCACAGGGGTTGGGATGAACACTGAAGCTTTCTTT	CAWSTTGVGMNTEAFF
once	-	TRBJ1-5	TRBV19	TGTGCCAGTACCCGATTGGCAGGGAATCAGCCCCAGCATTTT	CASTRLAGNQPQHF
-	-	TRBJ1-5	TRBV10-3	TGTGCCATCAGTGACAGAGGTCAGCCCCAGCATTTT	CAISDRGQPQHF
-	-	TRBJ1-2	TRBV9	TGTGCCAGCAGCGTAGGCAGGGACTATGGCTACACCTTC	CASSVGRDYGYTF
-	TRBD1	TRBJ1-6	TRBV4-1	TGCGCCAGCAGCCAAGACATTTACGGGACAGCGAGTTCACCCCTCCACTTT	CASSQDIYGTASSPLHF
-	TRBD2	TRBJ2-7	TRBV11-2	TGTGCCAGCAGCTTAGATATCGCGGGGGGGTCCTACGAGCAGTACTTC	CASSLDIAGGSYEQYF
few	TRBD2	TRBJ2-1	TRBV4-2	TGTGCCAGCAGCCAACTAGCGGGGGACAATGAGCAGTTCTTC	CASSQLAGDNEQFF
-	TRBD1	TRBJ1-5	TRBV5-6	TGTGCCAGCAGCTTGGGACAGGGGGCAGGGAATCAGCCCCAGCATTTT	CASSLGQGAGNQPQHF
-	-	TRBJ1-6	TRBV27	TGTGCCAGCAGTTGGGGCCCTAATTCACCCCTCCACTTT	CASSWGPNSPLHF
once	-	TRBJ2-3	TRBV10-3	TGTGCCATCAGTGCCCAAGGGGCCTACACAGATACGCAGTATTTT	CAISAQGAYTDTQYF
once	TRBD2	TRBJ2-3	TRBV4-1	TGCGCCAGCAGCCAAGGAGGACTAGCGGGCACAGATACGCAGTATTTT	CASSQGGLAGTDTQYF
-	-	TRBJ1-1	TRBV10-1	TGCGCCAGCAGTGACGGGGGGACGGTCACTGAAGCTTTCTTT	CASSDGGTVTEAFF
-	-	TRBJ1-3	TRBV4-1	TGCGCCAGCAGCCAAGTGGAGGAGGGAAACACCATATATTTT	CASSQVEEGNTIYF
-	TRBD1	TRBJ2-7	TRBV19	TGTGCCAGTAGTATAGTTCGGGACAGAGAATACGAGCAGTACTTC	CASSIVRDREYEQYF
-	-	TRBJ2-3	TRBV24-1	TGTGCCACCAGTGATTTCGGGGATACGCAGTATTTT	CATSDFGDTQYF